Shown below are 32 T cell receptor beta chains from a single sample sequenced in a study of tumor-infiltrating lymphocytes in primary liver carcinoma. For blood RNA, unsorted whole blood served as the source, and germline DNA was extracted too. A constant-region primer primed TCR beta cDNA synthesis from roughly 510 ng of total RNA. What produced the TCR beta libraries was three nested multiplex PCR rounds using slightly modified ARM-PCR. TRBV1-TRBV30 forward primers paired with a C-beta reverse primer were used in the first two PCR rounds, which ran 9 to 10 cycles each. TCRdb processed the multiplex PCR reads anew with MiXCR; each CDR3 protein has one entry. The repertoire consists of about 350,000 distinct CDR3 sequences, with around three fifths occurring once and the leading ten covering about 6%. The specimen was peripheral blood. These receptors all come from a man between 35 and 55 years old with primary liver carcinoma and hepatitis B virus infection.

To note about this clonotype: One end of the junction is discordant with germline, which a read error may explain. This rearrangement joins TRBV28 to TRBJ1-1; 7 bases map to TRBD1. The germline V gene encodes CDR1 MDHEN and CDR2 SYDVKM. The length of the CDR3 is 18 residues. The CDR3 DNA sequence: TGTGCCAGCACCTCACAGGGGCCCCCGGACGTCGCGGACACTGGAGCTTTCTTT. It yields the protein CASTSQGPPDVADTGAFF.

This clonotype was detected only a few times. This sequence joins TRBV12-3 or TRBV12-4 and TRBJ2-1; D may be TRBD2 (6 bases). The CDR3 has 15 residues. V shed 5 bases and J shed 2 bases, with 13 bases lying between them. DNA for the CDR3: TGTGCCAGCAGTGTGAATAGCGGCCCCTACAATGAGCAGTTCTTC. This codes for CASSVNSGPYNEQFF.

About this clonotype itself: A much larger clonotype is one base distant, so this may be a read error. The V and J genes are TRBV6-6 and TRBJ2-7; no firm D call. CDR1 is MNHNY and CDR2 is SVGAGI in the germline V gene (reference sequence). CDR3 length: 11 amino acids. CDR3 nucleotide sequence: TGTGCCAGCAGTTACTTGTACGAGCAGAACTTC. Protein sequence: CASSYLYEQNF.

This clonotype was counted between two and nine times. The V call is TRBV5-6, the J call TRBJ2-3; D ambiguous. The CDR3 length is 13 residues. The germline CDR1 and CDR2 sequences are SGHDT and YYEEEE. V shed 0 bases and J shed 9 bases, with 11 bases lying between them. CDR3 DNA sequence: TGTGCCAGCAGCTTGGGGAATCCCCAGACGCAGTATTTT. Protein sequence: CASSLGNPQTQYF.

This clonotype was observed a single time. This may be a read error, as it is one base from a much larger clone. The chain joins TRBV4-1 to TRBJ2-3; the match to TRBD2 covers 10 bases. Germline V gene sequence: CDR1 MGHRA, CDR2 YSYEKL. The length of the CDR3 is 18 residues. As DNA, the CDR3 is TGCGCCAGCAGCCAAGGGAATACGGGAGCGGGAGGGACAGATACGAAGTATTTT. Protein product: CASSQGNTGAGGTDTKYF.

This clonotype was seen ten or more times. V gene TRBV6-1 combines with J gene TRBJ1-5; 8 nucleotides agree with TRBD1. Per germline, CDR1 MNHNS and CDR2 SASEGT. The V segment lost 0 bases and the J segment 0 bases; nucleotides outside the gene matches: 7. CDR3 length: 18 residues. CDR3 amino acids: CASSEADRAPYSNQPQHF. Here the CDR3 DNA reads TGTGCCAGCAGTGAAGCGGACAGGGCGCCATATAGCAATCAGCCCCAGCATTTT.

The rearrangement joins TRBV12-3 or TRBV12-4 to TRBJ2-1; D is unclear. The CDR3 totals 14 residues. Trimming removed 8 bases at V and 8 bases at J, with 19 bases between. The CDR3 is CASGDSRIKDEQFF. CDR3 in DNA: TGTGCCAGCGGTGATAGCAGGATTAAAGATGAGCAGTTCTTC.

This clonotype was seen more than once but under ten times. An end of the junction does not agree with germline; a read error may underlie this. V gene TRBV11-2 combines with J gene TRBJ2-7; D may be TRBD1 (6 bases). From germline, CDR1 is SGHAT and CDR2 FQNNGV. This CDR3 has 13 amino acids. The CDR3: CANSFVQGYEQYF. CDR3 coding DNA: TGTGCCAACAGCTTTGTTCAGGGGTACGAGCAGTACTTC.

Of note for this clonotype: A much larger clone differs by one base, so this may be a read error. The chain uses TRBV4-3 and TRBJ2-3; D remains unclear. The germline CDR1 and CDR2 sequences are LGHNA and YSLEER. The CDR3 runs to 15 residues. V was shortened by 2 bases and J by 4 bases, with 13 bases between the two germline ends. The chain's CDR3 is CASSQRFRSADTQYF. CDR3 in DNA: TGCGCCAGCAGCCAAAGGTTCCGATCTGCAGATACGCAGTATTTT.

With regard to this clonotype: A read error may produce the germline difference seen at one junction end. The chain recombines TRBV6-2 or TRBV6-3 with TRBJ1-6; TRBD1 is a possible D gene (6 bases). This CDR3 is 16 amino acids long. CDR1 and CDR2 (germline): MNHEY, SVGEGT. Here the CDR3 DNA reads TGTGCCAGCAGTTACTCGATTGGGGGCTATAATTCACTCCTCCACTTT. Protein product: CASSYSIGGYNSLLHF.

This clonotype has at least ten counts. This chain joins TRBV6-6 and TRBJ2-3; a possible D gene is TRBD2 (5 bases). The CDR3 is made up of 12 amino acids. Germline V CDR1 and CDR2: MNHNY, SVGAGI (reference sequence). V was clipped by 6 bases and J by 6 bases, with 10 bases between them. CDR3 residues: CASSRDGDTQYF. DNA of the CDR3: TGTGCCAGCAGCCGGGATGGTGATACGCAGTATTTT.

This clonotype was counted between two and nine times. This rearrangement joins TRBV6-2 or TRBV6-3 to TRBJ1-5, with TRBD1 as a possible D gene (5 bases). Between the trimmed V and J ends, which lost 2 bases and 3 bases, there was a span of 11 bases. This CDR3 comprises 15 residues. Germline CDR1 and CDR2: MNHEY and SVGEGT. The CDR3 reads CASSYRGYDNQPQHF. CDR3 bases: TGTGCCAGCAGTTACAGGGGCTACGACAATCAGCCCCAGCATTTT.

As for this clonotype: The conserved closing phenylalanine or tryptophan is absent in this CDR3, likely reflecting a read error. The V and J genes are TRBV5-1 and TRBJ2-7; a possible D gene is TRBD1 (7 bases). This CDR3 contains 18 residues. Trimming left V 0 bases short and J 1 base short, with 20 bases between. Germline lookup yields CDR1 SGHRS and CDR2 YFSETQ. CDR3 amino acids: CASSLVGGGAGQSYEQYL. CDR3 in DNA: TGCGCCAGCAGCTTGGTTGGCGGTGGCGCGGGACAGTCCTACGAGCAGTACTTA.

In regard to this clonotype: Since a much larger clone is just one base distant, this may be a read error. The J gene is TRBJ2-7, the V gene TRBV6-1, with 7 positions matching TRBD1. The CDR3 totals 15 residues. Looked up from germline, CDR1 is MNHNS and CDR2 is SASEGT. The DNA for the CDR3 is TGTGTCACAAAAGCACTAACAGGGGTGTACTACGAGCAGTACTTC. Its protein product is CVTKALTGVYYEQYF.

Comments on this clonotype: The germline gene is not matched at one end of the junction; a read error may be the cause. The CDR3 sequence: CSSSEKVAGAYEQYF. The CDR3 nucleotides are TGTTCCAGCAGTGAGAAAGTAGCGGGAGCCTACGAGCAGTACTTC. This chain uses TRBV25-1 with TRBJ2-7; TRBD2 agrees at 9 bases. The CDR3 has 15 amino acids. The germline V gene has CDR1 MGHDK and CDR2 SYGVNS.

Many counts were recorded for this clonotype. This rearrangement joins TRBV5-4 to TRBJ2-5, with a weak D call TRBD1 (6 bases). The CDR3 has 16 amino acids. The germline CDR1 and CDR2 sequences are SGHNT and YYREEE (reference sequence). With 4 bases removed from V and 1 base from J, the gap between germline ends came to 17 bases. The CDR3, as DNA: TGTGCCAGCAGCCCTGGTTGGTTCAGGGGCCAAGAGACCCAGTACTTC. This codes for CASSPGWFRGQETQYF.

Of note for this clonotype: At one of its ends the junction is not consistent with the germline gene, which may arise from a read error. This rearrangement joins TRBV5-5 to TRBJ2-1; no firm D call. This CDR3 comprises 13 residues. In germline, CDR1 is SGHKS, CDR2 YYEKEE (reference sequence). CDR3 sequence reads: CTSSLLGYNEQFF. The CDR3 region has the DNA TGTACCAGCAGCTTGCTGGGATACAATGAGCAATTCTTC.

Only a few counts were recorded for this clonotype. An end of the junction differs from the germline gene, which may be a read error. This rearrangement joins TRBV11-2 to TRBJ2-1; D ambiguous. The length of the CDR3 is 11 residues. Germline CDR1 reads SGHAT; CDR2 reads FQNNGV. The CDR3 region is CANSLGWEQFF. CDR3 bases: TGTGCCAACAGCTTAGGGTGGGAGCAGTTCTTC.

The chain has TRBV5-4 and TRBJ1-5, with 7 bases fitting TRBD1. The trim removed 0 bases at V and 4 bases at J, leaving 1 base unmatched. Germline CDR1 and CDR2: SGHNT and YYREEE (reference sequence). The CDR3 is 14 residues long. The CDR3 bases are TGTGCCAGCAGCTTGGACAGGGGAAATCAGCCCCAGCATTTT. Residues: CASSLDRGNQPQHF.

This clonotype was counted a single time. A junction end diverges from the germline sequence, so it may reflect a read error. The chain is built from TRBV11-3 and TRBJ2-2; D could derive from TRBD1 or TRBD2 (5 bases each). The CDR3 runs 18 residues. CDR1 and CDR2 from the germline V gene are SGHNT and YENEEA. CDR3 sequence reads: CASSLDSSVGALTRELFF. The CDR3 DNA follows: TGTGCCAGCAGCTTAGATAGTAGCGTAGGGGCGCTCACCAGGGAGCTGTTTTTT.

The chain couples TRBV25-1 to TRBJ1-1, with D uncertain. Trimming took off 4 bases at V and 1 base at J, with 13 bases between the two ends. The germline V gene has CDR1 MGHDK and CDR2 SYGVNS. The CDR3 consists of 15 residues. The CDR3 spells CASSVDLRTNTEAFF. The CDR3 DNA reads TGTGCCAGCAGTGTTGATCTCCGAACGAACACTGAAGCTTTCTTT.

Of note for this clonotype: The junction shows a germline mismatch at one end, possibly a read error. J is TRBJ2-3 and V is TRBV6-1, with D tentatively TRBD1 (6 bases). This CDR3 region has 15 residues. Germline values: CDR1 MNHNS, CDR2 SASEGT. The CDR3 DNA is TGTGCCAGCAGCTTGACGGGACATAGCACAGATACGCTGTATTTT. This codes for CASSLTGHSTDTLYF.

In regard to this clonotype: Germline is not matched at one junction end, which may reflect a read error. The V gene is TRBV11-2, the J gene TRBJ1-2, with 9 bases matching TRBD1. There are 13 residues in the CDR3. Germline-derived CDR1 and CDR2 are SGHAT and FQNNGV. The CDR3 nucleotides are TGTGCCATCAAGTGGACAGGGGACTATGCCTACACCTTC. It translates to CAIKWTGDYAYTF.

This clonotype came up a few times. This sequence joins TRBV5-4 and TRBJ1-2, with D tentatively TRBD1 (6 bases). CDR1 and CDR2 from the germline V gene are SGHNT and YYREEE (reference sequence). This CDR3 comprises 15 residues. V lost 3 bases and J lost 5, with 17 bases in between. DNA for the CDR3: TGTGCCAGCAGCTCTCCGAGGGGGGCGCTTTATGGCTACACCTTC. Protein: CASSSPRGALYGYTF. The variable domain in full, completed from reference TRBV5-4 and TRBJ1-2, reads ETGVTQSPTHLIKTRGQQVTLRCSSQSGHNTVSWYQQALGQGPQFIFQYYREEENGRGNFPPRFSGLQFPNYSSELNVNALELDDSALYLCASSSPRGALYGYTFGSGTRLTVV.

Concerning this clonotype itself: Being one base from a much bigger clone, this may be a read error. V and J are TRBV4-2 and TRBJ2-1, with 11 bases that match TRBD2. CDR3 length equals 17 residues. The V gene's germline CDR1 is LGHNA and CDR2 YNFKEQ. V was clipped by 1 base and J by 6 bases; unmatched bases: 8. In DNA, the CDR3 is TGTGCCAGCAGCCAAGCCATTGGGACTAGCGGACTCAATGAGCAGTTCTTC. Translated, it gives CASSQAIGTSGLNEQFF.

About this clonotype: An end of the junction differs from the germline gene, which may be a read error. The chain has TRBV11-2 and TRBJ2-1; the match to TRBD2 covers 9 bases. In germline, CDR1 is SGHAT, CDR2 FQNNGV. The CDR3 extends over 15 amino acids. In nucleotides, the CDR3 is TGTGTCAGCGGCGTCGGGACTAGCTTCTGGAATGAGCAGTTCTTC. It encodes CVSGVGTSFWNEQFF.

As concerns this clonotype: It may be a read error: a sequence one base away is much more abundant. The rearrangement uses TRBV4-1 and TRBJ1-5; no clear D. The CDR3 spans 15 residues. The V gene's germline CDR1 is MGHRA and CDR2 YSYEKL. Here the CDR3 reads CASSQKRGRNQHQHF. The CDR3 coding sequence is TGCGCCAGCAGCCAAAAAAGAGGGAGGAATCAGCACCAGCATTTT.

As concerns this clonotype: The final CDR3 position lacks the conserved phenylalanine or tryptophan, pointing to a likely read error. The V call is TRBV6-5, the J call TRBJ1-1; D uncertain. The CDR3 contains 13 residues. Germline lookup yields CDR1 MNHEY and CDR2 SVGAGI. The CDR3 bases are TGTACCAGCAGTTACTCGGTGATCACTGAAGCTTTCCTT. This translates into CTSSYSVITEAFL.

As for this clonotype: A much larger clone lies one base from this, so it may be a read error. V gene TRBV6-2 or TRBV6-3 combines with J gene TRBJ2-5, with 9 bases lining up with TRBD2. CDR1 and CDR2 (germline): MNHEY, SVGEGT. CDR3 length: 13 residues. This CDR3 is CANSPTSGQTQYF. The CDR3 DNA is TGTGCCAACAGTCCAACTAGCGGGCAGACCCAGTACTTC.

There are a few counts of this clonotype. This may be a read error, as it is one base from a much larger clone. The V gene is TRBV29-1, the J gene TRBJ2-7, with D maybe TRBD2 (6 bases). With 7 bases removed from V and 1 base from J, the gap between germline ends came to 26 bases. Germline V lookup: CDR1 SQVTM, CDR2 ANQGSEA. The CDR3 is made up of 17 amino acids. As DNA, the CDR3 is TGCAGCGAAAGTCCCGGGACTTCTCACAACGGTTCCTACGAGCAGTACTTC. Translation: CSESPGTSHNGSYEQYF.

The table lists this clonotype with a count of one. V usage is TRBV11-2 and J usage is TRBJ1-4; 7 bases agree with TRBD1. CDR1 SGHAT and CDR2 FQNNGV come from the germline V gene. The CDR3 contains 13 residues. Trimming at V came to 9 bases and at J to 12 bases, leaving 13 bases not matched to a gene. The CDR3 loop reads CASSTGEREELFF. In DNA form, the CDR3 reads TGTGCCAGTAGCACAGGGGAGAGGGAAGAACTGTTTTTT.

This clonotype was detected a few times. A much larger clone differs by one base, so this may be a read error. V and J are TRBV5-4 and TRBJ2-1; no definite D call. This CDR3 spans 12 amino acids. Germline V lookup: CDR1 SGHNT, CDR2 YYREEE (reference sequence). The CDR3 sequence is CASSLFANERFF. The CDR3 nucleotides are TGTGCCAGCAGCTTGTTCGCTAATGAGCGGTTCTTC.